This entry lists 20 T cell receptor beta chains sequenced from one sample in a study of blood T cell repertoires in COVID-19. Sequenced by immunoSEQ multiplex PCR; TCRdb stores in-frame clones only, minus some. Among approximately 150,000 clones, roughly four fifths were seen once, and the ten largest hold around 2.7%. Sequencing used peripheral blood. Receptor source: a woman of 80 years or more with COVID-19, enrolled during active disease.

This chain links TRBV18 with TRBJ1-4; possibly TRBD1 for D (6 bases). The CDR3 extends over 16 amino acids. Germline V CDR1 and CDR2: KGHSH, LQKENI. V lost 8 bases, J lost 0 bases, and 16 bases lay in between. The CDR3 DNA follows: TGTGCCAGCGCAAGACAGGAGATTGCAACTAATGAAAAACTGTTTTTT. This translates into CASARQEIATNEKLFF.

V and J are TRBV27 and TRBJ1-2; unclear D gene. Germline V gene lookup returns CDR1 MNHEY and CDR2 SMNVEV (reference sequence). The CDR3 runs to 13 residues. V was pared by 3 bases and J by 1 base, with 6 bases between. The DNA of the CDR3 is TGTGCCAGCAGTTTTACAGTTAACTATGGCTACACCTTC. Its translation: CASSFTVNYGYTF.

The V gene is TRBV5-1, the J gene TRBJ2-2; 8 nucleotides line up with TRBD2. In germline, CDR1 is SGHRS, CDR2 YFSETQ. V was pared by 3 bases and J by 5 bases, with 9 bases of the junction left unmatched. The CDR3 spans 16 residues. Written as DNA, the CDR3 is TGCGCCAGCAGCTCTCAGGTAGCGGGACCTACCGGGGAGCTGTTTTTT. It encodes CASSSQVAGPTGELFF.

The chain recombines TRBV7-9 with TRBJ1-3; D is possibly TRBD1 (5 bases). Trimming cost V 2 bases and J 1 base, with 9 bases left between them. The germline gives CDR1 SEHNR, CDR2 FQNEAQ (reference sequence). This CDR3 has 15 residues. CDR3 region: CASSLSGGSGNTIYF. The CDR3 DNA sequence: TGTGCCAGCAGCTTATCCGGGGGGTCTGGAAACACCATATATTTT.

The chain joins TRBV7-9 to TRBJ1-4, with D tentatively TRBD1 (5 bases). This CDR3 has 15 amino acids. Trimming pared 4 bases from V and 0 bases from J, leaving 9 bases between. The germline V gene has CDR1 SEHNR and CDR2 FQNEAQ (reference sequence). For the CDR3, the DNA is TGTGCCAGCAGCTACACAGGTTCAACTAATGAAAAACTGTTTTTT. It is translated as CASSYTGSTNEKLFF.

The V gene is TRBV14, the J gene TRBJ2-7, with D perhaps matching TRBD2 (5 bases). The length of the CDR3 is 16 residues. Per the germline V gene, CDR1 is SGHDN and CDR2 is FVKESK. V lost 2 bases, J lost 7 bases, and 21 bases lay in between. CDR3 sequence reads: CASSQSHRDLRREQYF. CDR3 coding DNA: TGTGCCAGCAGCCAAAGTCACCGGGATCTCCGTAGGGAGCAGTACTTC.

This chain uses TRBV3-1 (or the pseudogene TRBV3-2) with TRBJ2-7; D unclear. Germline loops: CDR1 LGHDT, CDR2 YNNKEL (reference sequence). V was shortened by 3 bases and J by 9 bases, with 15 bases between the two germline ends. The CDR3 consists of 13 residues. The CDR3 protein is CASSQMSYGGQYF. In DNA form, the CDR3 reads TGTGCCAGCAGCCAGATGTCCTACGGTGGGCAGTACTTC.

The chain links TRBV5-1 to TRBJ2-7; 8 nucleotides line up with TRBD1. Germline V gene sequence: CDR1 SGHRS, CDR2 YFSETQ. The CDR3 runs to 14 residues. V was clipped by 4 bases and J by 2 bases; unmatched bases: 5. The CDR3 region has the DNA TGCGCCAGCAGCCCAGGGGGCGCACCCTACGAGCAGTACTTC. Translating it yields CASSPGGAPYEQYF.

The chain employs TRBV30 and TRBJ1-4; D unclear. Trimming cost V 0 bases and J 7 bases, with 9 bases left between them. This CDR3 contains 13 residues. The germline gives CDR1 GTSNPN, CDR2 SVGIG (reference sequence). The CDR3: CAWSVLSGEKLFF. CDR3 DNA sequence: TGTGCCTGGAGTGTCCTTAGTGGTGAAAAACTGTTTTTT. Looking up the rest from reference TRBV30 and TRBJ1-4 gives the full variable domain: SQTIHQWPATLVQPVGSPLSLECTVEGTSNPNLYWYRQAAGRGLQLLFYSVGIGQISSEVPQNLSASRPQDRQFILSSKKLLLSDSGFYLCAWSVLSGEKLFFGSGTQLSVL.

This clone was seen a single time. The V and J genes are TRBV18 and TRBJ2-5, with TRBD1 identical over 7 bases. The CDR3 loop spans 14 amino acids. The germline V gene has CDR1 KGHSH and CDR2 LQKENI. Unmatched junction bases numbered 3, after V lost 5 bases and J lost 0 bases. In nucleotides, the CDR3 is TGTGCCAGCTCATGGGACAGCTACCAAGAGACCCAGTACTTC. This translates into CASSWDSYQETQYF.

V is TRBV19 and J is TRBJ2-3, with TRBD2 identical over 7 bases. The CDR3 is 16 residues long. V lost 2 bases and J lost 4; bases outside the gene matches: 9. Germline CDR1 is LNHDA and CDR2 is SQIVND (reference sequence). DNA for the CDR3: TGTGCCAGTAGTATACACGGGCGGGAGTTCCCAGATACGCAGTATTTT. It yields the protein CASSIHGREFPDTQYF.

CDR3 sequence reads: CASSPRMDSPLHF. The CDR3 DNA sequence: TGTGCCAGCAGCCCGCGAATGGATTCACCCCTCCACTTT. The chain has TRBV7-2 and TRBJ1-6; D unclear. CDR1 is SGHTA, CDR2 FQGNSA, per germline. The V end lost 5 bases, the J end lost 8 bases, and 10 bases lay between the germline ends. This CDR3 spans 13 amino acids.

This clone was recorded only once. This chain links TRBV19 with TRBJ1-1, with D possibly being TRBD1 (5 bases). V was clipped by 7 bases and J by 1 base, with 10 bases between them. Germline loops: CDR1 LNHDA, CDR2 SQIVND (reference sequence). The CDR3 has 13 residues. The CDR3 bases are TGTGCCAGTAACCCTACAGGGAACACTGAAGCTTTCTTT. Translated, it gives CASNPTGNTEAFF.

V usage is TRBV27 and J usage is TRBJ1-4; 8 nucleotides align to TRBD1. The length of the CDR3 is 15 residues. Germline-derived CDR1 and CDR2 are MNHEY and SMNVEV (reference sequence). Trimming took 7 bases from V and 4 from J; bases not matched to a gene: 8. The DNA for the CDR3 is TGTGCCAGCATGAACTTGGGACAGGTTAATGAAAAACTGTTTTTT. It specifies CASMNLGQVNEKLFF. The full variable domain, with the rest looked up from reference TRBV27 and TRBJ1-4, is EAQVTQNPRYLITVTGKKLTVTCSQNMNHEYMSWYRQDPGLGLRQIYYSMNVEVTDKGDVPEGYKVSRKEKRNFPLILESPSPNQTSLYFCASMNLGQVNEKLFFGSGTQLSVL.

This chain connects TRBV4-3 to TRBJ2-1, with D uncertain. The CDR3 is 14 amino acids. The V gene's germline CDR1 is LGHNA and CDR2 YSLEER. Trimming removed 0 bases from V and 7 bases from J, with 10 bases in between. The CDR3: CASSQEALVNEQFF. CDR3 DNA sequence: TGCGCCAGCAGCCAAGAGGCCCTGGTGAATGAGCAGTTCTTC.

The DNA for the CDR3 is TGTGCCAGCAGCATACGGACAGGGAGCCCCTATGGCTACACCTTC. Translation: CASSIRTGSPYGYTF. V is TRBV14 and J is TRBJ1-2; 8 positions agree with TRBD1. The CDR3 spans 15 residues. Unmatched junction bases numbered 9, after V lost 5 bases and J lost 4 bases. Germline V CDR1 and CDR2: SGHDN, FVKESK.

The table lists this clone with a few counts. The chain employs TRBV18 and TRBJ2-2, with D maybe TRBD2 (5 bases). V was clipped by 5 bases and J by 1 base, with 8 bases between them. CDR3 size: 14 residues. The germline V gene encodes CDR1 KGHSH and CDR2 LQKENI. This CDR3 reads CASSRSGNTGELFF. CDR3 nucleotide sequence: TGTGCCAGCTCAAGAAGCGGGAACACCGGGGAGCTGTTTTTT.

The rearrangement joins TRBV10-3 to TRBJ2-1; D is perhaps TRBD2 (6 bases). From germline, CDR1 is ENHRY and CDR2 SYGVKD. The CDR3 has 13 amino acids. Trimming removed 7 bases from V and 0 bases from J, with 7 bases in between. CDR3: CAIMTSSYNEQFF. The CDR3 nucleotides are TGTGCCATCATGACTAGCTCCTACAATGAGCAGTTCTTC.

J is TRBJ2-3 and V is TRBV6-5; 7 bases agree with TRBD2. Germline loops: CDR1 MNHEY, CDR2 SVGAGI. The CDR3 is 14 residues long. J lost 0 bases, V lost 5 bases, and 2 bases had no gene match. CDR3 in amino acids: CASSLAVSTDTQYF. DNA for the CDR3: TGTGCCAGCAGTCTAGCGGTTAGCACAGATACGCAGTATTTT.

This clone was counted once. The rearrangement links TRBV3-1 (or the pseudogene TRBV3-2) to TRBJ1-4; 7 positions match TRBD1. V shed 1 base, J shed 1 base, and the junction held 6 bases outside the gene matches. The CDR3 contains 17 residues. Germline V gene lookup returns CDR1 LGHDT and CDR2 YNNKEL (reference sequence). CDR3: CASSQVGGSGTNEKLFF. CDR3 nucleotides: TGTGCCAGCAGCCAAGTAGGGGGCTCGGGAACTAATGAAAAACTGTTTTTT.